These T cell receptor beta chains were read from a single sample in a study of spatial heterogeneity in lung cancer. TCRdb itself ran the 5' RACE reads through MiXCR, one entry per CDR3 protein. Of 70,000 to 90,000 distinct CDR3 sequences in the sample, about an eighth were seen once. The sample was PBMCs, taken at surgery. These receptors all come from a male donor with early-stage non-small cell lung cancer. Both conserved end residues are part of each CDR3. The order of the fields is V gene, D gene, J gene, clone size, CDR3 protein, CDR3 DNA. D genes are given only for firm matches. Only part of the rows carry a size: once, few, many, or a class if the clone is expanded.

V gene: TRBV29-1; D gene: -; J gene: TRBJ2-2; clone size: -; CDR3 protein: CSGSTGATGELFF; CDR3 DNA: TGCAGCGGCTCAACCGGGGCCACCGGGGAGCTGTTTTTT
V gene: TRBV20-1; D gene: -; J gene: TRBJ2-4; clone size: many; CDR3 protein: CSARDYSGNIQYF; CDR3 DNA: TGCAGTGCTAGAGATTACAGCGGGAACATTCAGTACTTC
V gene: TRBV30; D gene: -; J gene: TRBJ2-1; clone size: -; CDR3 protein: CAWSFGTEQFF; CDR3 DNA: TGTGCCTGGAGTTTCGGCACTGAGCAGTTCTTC
V gene: TRBV18; D gene: -; J gene: TRBJ1-5; clone size: few; CDR3 protein: CASSPLGGDNQPQHF; CDR3 DNA: TGTGCCAGCTCACCCTTGGGCGGGGACAATCAGCCCCAGCATTTT
V gene: TRBV7-9; D gene: TRBD1; J gene: TRBJ1-4; clone size: -; CDR3 protein: CASSPQGGEKLFF; CDR3 DNA: TGTGCCAGCAGCCCGCAGGGGGGCGAAAAACTGTTTTTT
V gene: TRBV5-4; D gene: -; J gene: TRBJ2-5; clone size: many; CDR3 protein: CASSLETGFLETQYF; CDR3 DNA: TGTGCCAGCAGCTTGGAGACAGGATTCTTAGAGACCCAGTACTTC
V gene: TRBV6-2/TRBV6-3; D gene: -; J gene: TRBJ2-6; clone size: -; CDR3 protein: CASSYSGFGANVLTF; CDR3 DNA: TGTGCCAGCAGTTACAGCGGTTTTGGGGCCAACGTCCTGACTTTC
V gene: TRBV10-3; D gene: TRBD1; J gene: TRBJ2-7; clone size: many; CDR3 protein: CANGQGESEQYF; CDR3 DNA: TGTGCCAACGGACAGGGTGAAAGCGAGCAGTACTTC
V gene: TRBV10-3; D gene: -; J gene: TRBJ2-1; clone size: many; CDR3 protein: CATTLGVGNEQFF; CDR3 DNA: TGTGCCACCACGCTTGGAGTAGGGAATGAGCAGTTCTTC
V gene: TRBV13; D gene: -; J gene: TRBJ2-1; clone size: few; CDR3 protein: CASSPKRSGQRNEQFF; CDR3 DNA: TGTGCCAGCAGCCCGAAAAGAAGCGGACAGCGCAATGAGCAGTTCTTC
V gene: TRBV20-1; D gene: -; J gene: TRBJ2-3; clone size: few; CDR3 protein: CSAIHSSTDTQYF; CDR3 DNA: TGCAGTGCCATCCACTCTAGCACAGATACGCAGTATTTT
V gene: TRBV19; D gene: -; J gene: TRBJ2-2; clone size: many; CDR3 protein: CASRVGVGELFF; CDR3 DNA: TGTGCCAGTAGAGTAGGGGTCGGGGAGCTGTTTTTT
V gene: TRBV4-3; D gene: -; J gene: TRBJ2-7; clone size: -; CDR3 protein: CASSLFRAGEQYF; CDR3 DNA: TGCGCCAGCAGCCTCTTTAGGGCGGGCGAGCAGTACTTC
V gene: TRBV5-4; D gene: -; J gene: TRBJ2-3; clone size: -; CDR3 protein: CASSSGQSLRPSTDTQYF; CDR3 DNA: TGTGCCAGCAGCTCGGGACAATCCCTTAGGCCTAGCACAGATACGCAGTATTTT
V gene: TRBV3-1; D gene: TRBD2; J gene: TRBJ2-5; clone size: -; CDR3 protein: CASSLLANQETQYF; CDR3 DNA: TGTGCCAGCAGCCTACTAGCGAACCAAGAGACCCAGTACTTC
V gene: TRBV29-1; D gene: -; J gene: TRBJ2-6; clone size: many; CDR3 protein: CSVEDPDTTFLSGANVLTF; CDR3 DNA: TGCAGCGTTGAAGACCCCGACACGACTTTTCTCTCTGGGGCCAACGTCCTGACTTTC
V gene: TRBV7-2; D gene: TRBD1; J gene: TRBJ1-2; clone size: many; CDR3 protein: CASSTPAGGGGYTF; CDR3 DNA: TGTGCCAGCAGCACCCCGGCAGGGGGAGGGGGCTACACCTTC
V gene: TRBV10-3; D gene: -; J gene: TRBJ1-6; clone size: many; CDR3 protein: CAISPGLSPLHF; CDR3 DNA: TGTGCCATCAGTCCAGGGTTGTCACCCCTCCACTTT
V gene: TRBV5-1; D gene: -; J gene: TRBJ2-1; clone size: -; CDR3 protein: CASSLQGSSYNEQFF; CDR3 DNA: TGCGCCAGCAGCTTACAGGGATCCTCCTACAATGAGCAGTTCTTC
V gene: TRBV11-3; D gene: -; J gene: TRBJ2-7; clone size: -; CDR3 protein: CASSLIRVAEQYF; CDR3 DNA: TGTGCCAGCAGCTTAATAAGGGTAGCGGAGCAGTACTTC
V gene: TRBV6-1; D gene: -; J gene: TRBJ1-5; clone size: many; CDR3 protein: CASSEAGIFNQPQHF; CDR3 DNA: TGTGCCAGCAGTGAAGCCGGAATTTTCAATCAGCCCCAGCATTTT
V gene: TRBV5-1; D gene: -; J gene: TRBJ2-7; clone size: few; CDR3 protein: CASSLLPEYEQYF; CDR3 DNA: TGCGCCAGCAGCTTGCTGCCAGAGTACGAGCAGTACTTC
V gene: TRBV29-1; D gene: -; J gene: TRBJ2-1; clone size: many; CDR3 protein: CSVLTSGTRNYNEQFF; CDR3 DNA: TGCAGCGTATTGACCTCCGGGACCCGAAATTACAATGAGCAGTTCTTC
V gene: TRBV11-3; D gene: -; J gene: TRBJ2-3; clone size: few; CDR3 protein: CASSYSGLLRDTQYF; CDR3 DNA: TGTGCCAGCAGCTACTCGGGACTCCTTCGGGATACGCAGTATTTT
V gene: TRBV4-1; D gene: TRBD2; J gene: TRBJ2-1; clone size: few; CDR3 protein: CASSPPGLVLGEQFF; CDR3 DNA: TGCGCCAGCAGCCCCCCGGGACTAGTTCTGGGGGAGCAGTTCTTC
V gene: TRBV27; D gene: -; J gene: TRBJ2-3; clone size: many; CDR3 protein: CASRTSLFTDTQYF; CDR3 DNA: TGTGCCAGCAGGACAAGCCTTTTCACAGATACGCAGTATTTT
V gene: TRBV3-1; D gene: -; J gene: TRBJ1-4; clone size: -; CDR3 protein: CASSPTTGGLFF; CDR3 DNA: TGTGCCAGCAGCCCTACGACAGGAGGACTGTTTTTT
V gene: TRBV7-9; D gene: -; J gene: TRBJ2-1; clone size: -; CDR3 protein: CASSLGGSSGAYNEQFF; CDR3 DNA: TGTGCCAGCAGCTTAGGGGGGAGTAGCGGAGCCTACAATGAGCAGTTCTTC
V gene: TRBV29-1; D gene: -; J gene: TRBJ1-1; clone size: -; CDR3 protein: CSVDDGARTEAFF; CDR3 DNA: TGCAGCGTTGACGACGGGGCGAGGACTGAAGCTTTCTTT
V gene: TRBV20-1; D gene: -; J gene: TRBJ1-3; clone size: -; CDR3 protein: CSARDLGGGSIYF; CDR3 DNA: TGCAGTGCTAGAGACCTCGGCGGTGGCTCCATATATTTT
V gene: TRBV20-1; D gene: -; J gene: TRBJ2-1; clone size: many; CDR3 protein: CSGGGGGRDEQFF; CDR3 DNA: TGCAGTGGAGGTGGAGGGGGTCGGGATGAGCAGTTCTTC